Listed below are T cell receptor beta chains from one sample, sequenced in a study of shared clonotypes between healthy human individuals. Sequencing was performed with immunoSEQ multiplex PCR; in TCRdb, only in-frame clones are kept and a portion is missing. The sample records approximately 710,000 clones, 90% being singletons. The sequenced sample consisted of memory CD8+ T cells from PBMCs. The source is a man younger than 35 in good health. Some clones in this sample may be carry-over from other donors' samples. The CDR3 runs from the conserved cysteine through the conserved F or W. A D gene is named only where the DNA matches it firmly. Rows give clone size only sometimes, using once, few, many, or a class for an expanded clone.

clone size,V gene,J gene,CDR3 length,D gene,CDR3 DNA,CDR3 protein
-,TRBV28,TRBJ2-7,18,-,TGTGCCAGCAGTCCATCCCTCAGTACCTCTAGACCGAGGGGCGAGCAGTACTTC,CASSPSLSTSRPRGEQYF
few,TRBV4-1,TRBJ1-1,12,-,TGCGCCAGCAGCCACAGACCGGCTGAAGCTTTCTTT,CASSHRPAEAFF
-,TRBV27,TRBJ2-2,16,-,TGTGCCAGCAGGCGGGGACAGATATCGAACACCGGGGAGCTGTTTTTT,CASRRGQISNTGELFF
once,TRBV6-5,TRBJ2-7,12,-,TGTGCCAGCAGTCACGGGCGGTACGAGCAGTACTTC,CASSHGRYEQYF
-,TRBV27,TRBJ2-7,16,-,TGTGCCAGCAGTGCCTCCTCGGGACCACTCTCCTACGAGCAGTACTTC,CASSASSGPLSYEQYF
-,TRBV4-1,TRBJ2-2,20,TRBD2,TGCGCCAGCAGCCAAGTATACAGACTAGCAGTTAGTCGGGGCACCGGGGAGCTGTTTTTT,CASSQVYRLAVSRGTGELFF
-,TRBV9,TRBJ2-1,13,-,TGTGCCAGCAGGGGAGGAGGTGCCAATGAGCAGTTCTTC,CASRGGGANEQFF
-,TRBV7-9,TRBJ1-5,15,TRBD1,TGTGCCAGCAGCTCGGACCGGGACAGTTATCAGCCCCAGCATTTT,CASSSDRDSYQPQHF
-,TRBV13,TRBJ1-2,14,-,TGTGCCAGCAGCCCCGACGTGACAAGCTATGGCTACACCTTC,CASSPDVTSYGYTF
-,TRBV11-2,TRBJ2-1,16,TRBD2,TGTGCCAGCAGCTTAAATTGGGGACTAGCCCCCCCAAGGCAGTTCTTC,CASSLNWGLAPPRQFF
-,TRBV27,TRBJ2-3,16,-,TGTGCCAGCAGCCCCATTCTAGCATTCAGCACAGATACGCAGTATTTT,CASSPILAFSTDTQYF
-,TRBV5-6,TRBJ2-1,12,TRBD2,TGTGCCAGCAGCCGGACTAGCGATGAGCAGTTCTTC,CASSRTSDEQFF
-,TRBV11-2,TRBJ2-3,14,-,TGTGCCAGCAGCTTAGCTAGAAGCACAGATACGCAGTATTTT,CASSLARSTDTQYF
-,TRBV28,TRBJ1-5,14,TRBD1,TGTGCCAGCAGTCCCGGGACAGGGTTACAGCCCCAGCATTTT,CASSPGTGLQPQHF
-,TRBV13,TRBJ1-1,15,-,TGTGCCAGCAGCTTAGTTCGATCGGGAAACACTGAAGCTTTCTTT,CASSLVRSGNTEAFF
-,TRBV6-8,TRBJ1-3,11,TRBD1,TGTGCCAGGGGACAGGGGAACACCATATATTTT,CARGQGNTIYF
-,TRBV11-1,TRBJ2-2,16,-,TGTGCCAGCAGCTTAGCCCCGGTTCTTGACACCGGGGAGCTGTTTTTT,CASSLAPVLDTGELFF
-,TRBV19,TRBJ1-2,15,-,TGTGCCAGTAGCCCATGGGACACCCGTAACTATGGCTACACCTTC,CASSPWDTRNYGYTF
-,TRBV27,TRBJ2-1,14,-,TGTGCCAGCAGTCCCCTGGGTTCGGTCAATGAGCAGTTCTTC,CASSPLGSVNEQFF
-,TRBV4-1,TRBJ1-1,15,TRBD1,TGCGCCAGCAGCCAAGGGACAGGGGGCGTAAGGGAAGCTTTCTTT,CASSQGTGGVREAFF
-,TRBV15,TRBJ1-1,15,TRBD1,TGTGCCACCAGCGCCAAGACAGGGTTGGGCACTGAAGCTTTCTTT,CATSAKTGLGTEAFF
-,TRBV15,TRBJ2-5,16,-,TGTGCCACCAGCAGAATTTTCGGTCAATTCGGGGAGACCCAGTACTTC,CATSRIFGQFGETQYF
-,TRBV9,TRBJ1-2,17,TRBD1,TGTGCCAGCAGCGTACGGGGGACAGCCACAACTTACTATGGCTACACCTTC,CASSVRGTATTYYGYTF
-,TRBV6-5,TRBJ2-1,14,-,TGTGCCAGCAGTTATAGTAGCTCCTACAATGAGCAGTTCTTC,CASSYSSSYNEQFF
-,TRBV5-6,TRBJ2-3,16,TRBD1,TGTGCCAGCAGCTTGCCCGAAACAGGGGGCACAGATACGCAGTATTTT,CASSLPETGGTDTQYF
few,TRBV14,TRBJ1-1,13,-,TGTGCCAGCAGCCAACGGGCGAACACTGAAGCTTTCTTT,CASSQRANTEAFF
once,TRBV11-2,TRBJ1-2,13,-,TGTGCCAGCAGCTTAGGCAGGGCGAATGGCTACACCTTC,CASSLGRANGYTF
-,TRBV6-5,TRBJ1-3,15,TRBD1,TGTGCCAGCGGAACAGGGGATTATCCTGGAAACACCATATATTTT,CASGTGDYPGNTIYF
-,TRBV5-6,TRBJ2-7,14,-,TGTGCCAGCAGCTTGTGGCCCCCCTCCTACGAGCAGTACTTC,CASSLWPPSYEQYF
-,TRBV19,TRBJ1-5,14,-,TGTGCCAGTAGTAACCGGGACTACAATCAGCCCCAGCATTTT,CASSNRDYNQPQHF
-,TRBV5-3,TRBJ2-4,12,-,TGTGCCAGAACCTTAGCCAAAAACATTCAGTACTTC,CARTLAKNIQYF
once,TRBV15,TRBJ1-5,15,-,TGTGCCACCAGTTCCGGCTGGTTTGGGAATCAGCCCCAGCATTTT,CATSSGWFGNQPQHF
-,TRBV4-1,TRBJ2-2,18,-,TGCGCCAGCAGCCAAGATGCCAGGATAGCGCTGAACACCGGGGAGCTGTTTTTT,CASSQDARIALNTGELFF
-,TRBV6-5,TRBJ2-7,15,-,TGTGCCAGCAGTTACGGGAAGGACCCCGTCTACGAGCAGTACTTC,CASSYGKDPVYEQYF
-,TRBV27,TRBJ2-3,14,-,TGTGCCAGCAGACCACTTGACCCTACAGATACGCAGTATTTT,CASRPLDPTDTQYF
-,TRBV7-6,TRBJ2-3,14,-,TGTGCCAGCAGCCCAGTTTGGGGCACAGATACGCAGTATTTT,CASSPVWGTDTQYF
-,TRBV4-2,TRBJ2-7,15,-,TGTGCCAGCAGCCAGACCTCGCCAGGGTCCTACGAGCAGTACTTC,CASSQTSPGSYEQYF
-,TRBV18,TRBJ2-1,16,-,TGTGCCAGCTCACCACCCCGGACACTCTCCTACAATGAGCAGTTCTTC,CASSPPRTLSYNEQFF
-,TRBV6-5,TRBJ1-5,14,TRBD1,TGTGCCAGCAGTTACCGGGACAGAGATCAGCCCCAGCATTTT,CASSYRDRDQPQHF
-,TRBV6-1,TRBJ2-2,13,-,TGTGCCACACACCGGGACCACACCGGGGAGCTGTTTTTT,CATHRDHTGELFF
-,TRBV10-3,TRBJ2-3,17,-,TGTGCCATCAGCGATCCCGACTACGGCGGCAGAGTCAATACGCAGTATTTT,CAISDPDYGGRVNTQYF
-,TRBV7-9,TRBJ2-5,15,-,TGTGCCAGCAGCCACGGGACTGTGGCCAGGGAGACCCAGTACTTC,CASSHGTVARETQYF
-,TRBV6-1,TRBJ2-1,13,-,TGTGCCAGCCACATAGGCTCCTACAATGAGCAGTTCTTC,CASHIGSYNEQFF
-,TRBV10-3,TRBJ1-1,14,TRBD1,TGTGCCATCAGTGAGGCGGACAGGGGCACTGAAGCTTTCTTT,CAISEADRGTEAFF
-,TRBV27,TRBJ2-7,15,-,TGTGCCAGCAGTTTAGGCCTCGGGGGTAGGGACGAGCAGTACTTC,CASSLGLGGRDEQYF
-,TRBV7-8,TRBJ2-7,16,TRBD1,TGTGCCAGCAGCCACACCTCGACAGGGAGCTCCTACGAGCAGTACTTC,CASSHTSTGSSYEQYF
-,TRBV6-5,TRBJ1-1,11,-,TGTGCCAGCAGCTCAGGGACTGAAGCTTTCTTT,CASSSGTEAFF
-,TRBV27,TRBJ2-5,16,TRBD2,TGTGCCAGCAGTCCCCTCGGAGCGGCGGGAGGAGAGACCCAGTACTTC,CASSPLGAAGGETQYF
-,TRBV15,TRBJ2-5,16,-,TGTGCCACCAGCAGAGATGTCGAGCGGCCACAAGAGACCCAGTACTTC,CATSRDVERPQETQYF
-,TRBV7-8,TRBJ2-7,15,TRBD2,TGTGCCAGCAGCTTAGTGAAGCGGGAGCTCTACGAGCAGTACTTC,CASSLVKRELYEQYF
many,TRBV5-1,TRBJ1-4,16,-,TGCGCCAGCAGCCCACACTCGACAGCAATTAATGAAAAACTGTTTTTT,CASSPHSTAINEKLFF
-,TRBV4-1,TRBJ1-1,12,-,TGCGCCAGCAGCGGGGGGTACACTGAAGCTTTCTTT,CASSGGYTEAFF